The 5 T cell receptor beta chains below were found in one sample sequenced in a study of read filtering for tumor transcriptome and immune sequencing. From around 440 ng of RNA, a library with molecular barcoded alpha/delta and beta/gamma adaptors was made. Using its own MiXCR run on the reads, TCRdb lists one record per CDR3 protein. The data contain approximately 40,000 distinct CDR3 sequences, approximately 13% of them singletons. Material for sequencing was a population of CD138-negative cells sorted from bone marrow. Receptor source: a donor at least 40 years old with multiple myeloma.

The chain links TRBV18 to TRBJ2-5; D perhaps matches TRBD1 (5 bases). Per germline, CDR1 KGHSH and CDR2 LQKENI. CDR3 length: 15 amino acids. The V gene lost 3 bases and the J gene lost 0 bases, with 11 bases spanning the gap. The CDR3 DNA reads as TGTGCCAGCTCACCGGGGCGTAGCCACCAAGAGACCCAGTACTTC. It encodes CASSPGRSHQETQYF.

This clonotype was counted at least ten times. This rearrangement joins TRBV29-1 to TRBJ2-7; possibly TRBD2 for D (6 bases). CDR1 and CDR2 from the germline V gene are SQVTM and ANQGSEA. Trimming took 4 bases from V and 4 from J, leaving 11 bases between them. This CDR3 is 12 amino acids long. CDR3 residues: CSVALGGYEQYF. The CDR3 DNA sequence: TGCAGCGTTGCCCTCGGGGGATACGAGCAGTACTTC.

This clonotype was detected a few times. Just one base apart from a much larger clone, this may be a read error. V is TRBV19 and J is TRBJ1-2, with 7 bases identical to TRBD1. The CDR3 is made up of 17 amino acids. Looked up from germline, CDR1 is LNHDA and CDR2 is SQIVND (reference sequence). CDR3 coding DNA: TGTGCCGGTAGTGCCCAAGCCGGGACAGCTAATAACTATGGCTACACCTTC. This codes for CAGSAQAGTANNYGYTF.

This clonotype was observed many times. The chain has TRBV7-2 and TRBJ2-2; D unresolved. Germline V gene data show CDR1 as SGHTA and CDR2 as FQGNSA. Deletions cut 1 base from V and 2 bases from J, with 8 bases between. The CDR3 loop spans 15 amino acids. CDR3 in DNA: TGTGCCAGCAGCTTAGAGGCTTTTAACACCGGGGAGCTGTTTTTT. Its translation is CASSLEAFNTGELFF. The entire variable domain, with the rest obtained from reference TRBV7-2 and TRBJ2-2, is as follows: GAGVSQSPSNKVTEKGKDVELRCDPISGHTALYWYRQSLGQGLEFLIYFQGNSAPDKSGLPSDRFSAERTGGSVSTLTIQRTQQEDSAVYLCASSLEAFNTGELFFGEGSRLTVL.

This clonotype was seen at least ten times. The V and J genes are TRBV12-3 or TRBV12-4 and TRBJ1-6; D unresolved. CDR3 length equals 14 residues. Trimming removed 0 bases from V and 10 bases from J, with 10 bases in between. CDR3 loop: CASSLALGNSPLHF. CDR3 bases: TGTGCCAGCAGTTTAGCGCTCGGGAACTCACCCCTCCACTTT.